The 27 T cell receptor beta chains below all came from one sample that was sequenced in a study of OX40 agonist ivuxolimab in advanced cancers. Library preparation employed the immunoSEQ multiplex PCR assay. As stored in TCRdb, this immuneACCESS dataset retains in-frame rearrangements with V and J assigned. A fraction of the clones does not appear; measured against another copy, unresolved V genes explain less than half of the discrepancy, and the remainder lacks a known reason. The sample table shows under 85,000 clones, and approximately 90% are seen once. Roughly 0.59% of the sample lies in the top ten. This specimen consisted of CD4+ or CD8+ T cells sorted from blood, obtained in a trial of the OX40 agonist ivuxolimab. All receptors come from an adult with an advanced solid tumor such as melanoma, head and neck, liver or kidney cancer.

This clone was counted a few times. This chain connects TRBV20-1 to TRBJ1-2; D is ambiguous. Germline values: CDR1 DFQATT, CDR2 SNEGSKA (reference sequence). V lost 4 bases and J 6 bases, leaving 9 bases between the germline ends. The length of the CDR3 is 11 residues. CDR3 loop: CSATRANGYTF. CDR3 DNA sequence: TGCAGTGCTACAAGGGCTAATGGCTACACCTTC.

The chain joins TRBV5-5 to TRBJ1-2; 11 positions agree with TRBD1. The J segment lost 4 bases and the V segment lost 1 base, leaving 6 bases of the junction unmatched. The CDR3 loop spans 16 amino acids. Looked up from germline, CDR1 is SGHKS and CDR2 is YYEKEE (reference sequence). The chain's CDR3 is CASSLHPGQGVYGYTF. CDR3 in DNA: TGTGCCAGCAGCTTGCACCCGGGACAGGGGGTCTATGGCTACACCTTC.

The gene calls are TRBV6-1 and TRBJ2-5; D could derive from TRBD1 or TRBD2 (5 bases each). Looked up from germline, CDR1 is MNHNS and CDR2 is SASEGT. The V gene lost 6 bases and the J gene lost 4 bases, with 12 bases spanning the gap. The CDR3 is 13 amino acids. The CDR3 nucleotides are TGTGCCAGCAGAGGGGCCGGGACAGAGACCCAGTACTTC. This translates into CASRGAGTETQYF.

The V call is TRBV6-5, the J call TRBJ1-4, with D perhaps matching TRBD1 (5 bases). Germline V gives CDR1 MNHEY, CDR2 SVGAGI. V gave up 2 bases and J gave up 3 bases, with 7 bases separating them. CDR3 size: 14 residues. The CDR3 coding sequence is TGTGCCAGCAGTTACGGGGGGGCTAATGAAAAACTGTTTTTT. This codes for CASSYGGANEKLFF.

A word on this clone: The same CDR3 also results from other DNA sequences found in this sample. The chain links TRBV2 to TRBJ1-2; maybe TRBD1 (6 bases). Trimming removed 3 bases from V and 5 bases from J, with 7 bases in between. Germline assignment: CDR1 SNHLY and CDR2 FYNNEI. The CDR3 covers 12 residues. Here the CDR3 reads CASSDRGYGYTF. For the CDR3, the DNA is TGTGCCAGCAGTGACAGGGGATATGGCTACACCTTC.

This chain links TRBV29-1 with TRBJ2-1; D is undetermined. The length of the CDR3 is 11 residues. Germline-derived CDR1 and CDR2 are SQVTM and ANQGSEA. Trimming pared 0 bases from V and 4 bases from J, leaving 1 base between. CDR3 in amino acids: CSVEEYNEQFF. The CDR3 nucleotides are TGCAGCGTTGAAGAGTACAATGAGCAGTTCTTC.

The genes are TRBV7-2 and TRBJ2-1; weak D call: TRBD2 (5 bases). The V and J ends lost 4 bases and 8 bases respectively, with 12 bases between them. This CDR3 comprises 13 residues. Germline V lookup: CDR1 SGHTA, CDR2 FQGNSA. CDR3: CASSSSRRYEQFF. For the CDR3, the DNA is TGTGCCAGCAGCTCTAGCCGTCGGTATGAGCAGTTCTTC. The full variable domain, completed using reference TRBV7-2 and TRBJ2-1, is GAGVSQSPSNKVTEKGKDVELRCDPISGHTALYWYRQSLGQGLEFLIYFQGNSAPDKSGLPSDRFSAERTGGSVSTLTIQRTQQEDSAVYLCASSSSRRYEQFFGPGTRLTVL.

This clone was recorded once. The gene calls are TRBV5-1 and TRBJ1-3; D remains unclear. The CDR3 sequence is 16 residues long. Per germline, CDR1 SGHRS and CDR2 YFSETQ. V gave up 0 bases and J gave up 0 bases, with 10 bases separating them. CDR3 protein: CASSLVPPHSGNTIYF. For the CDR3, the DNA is TGCGCCAGCAGCTTGGTACCGCCACACTCTGGAAACACCATATATTTT.

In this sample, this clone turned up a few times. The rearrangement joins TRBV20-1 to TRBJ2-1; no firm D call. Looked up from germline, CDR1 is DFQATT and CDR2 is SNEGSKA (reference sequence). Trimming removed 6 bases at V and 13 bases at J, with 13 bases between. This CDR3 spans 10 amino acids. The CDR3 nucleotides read TGCAGTGCCCGGGCTGATCTCCAGTTCTTC. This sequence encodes CSARADLQFF.

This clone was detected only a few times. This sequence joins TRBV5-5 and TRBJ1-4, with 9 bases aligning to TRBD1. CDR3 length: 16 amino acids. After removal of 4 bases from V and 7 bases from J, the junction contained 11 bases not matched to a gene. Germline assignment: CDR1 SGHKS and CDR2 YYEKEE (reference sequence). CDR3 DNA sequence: TGTGCCAGCAGCCATACCGGGACAGGGCTGGGTGAAAAACTGTTTTTT. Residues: CASSHTGTGLGEKLFF.

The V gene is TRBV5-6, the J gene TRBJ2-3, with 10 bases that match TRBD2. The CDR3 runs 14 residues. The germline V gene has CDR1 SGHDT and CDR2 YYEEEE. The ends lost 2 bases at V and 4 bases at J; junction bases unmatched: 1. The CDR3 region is CASSFSGGADTQYF. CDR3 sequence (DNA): TGTGCCAGCAGCTTCAGCGGGGGGGCAGATACGCAGTATTTT.

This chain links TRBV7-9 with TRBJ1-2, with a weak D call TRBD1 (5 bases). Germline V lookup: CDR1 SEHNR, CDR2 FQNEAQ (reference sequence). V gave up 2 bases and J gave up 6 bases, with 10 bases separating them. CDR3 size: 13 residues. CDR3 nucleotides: TGTGCCAGCAGCTTACAGGGAAGTAATGGCTACACCTTC. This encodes CASSLQGSNGYTF.

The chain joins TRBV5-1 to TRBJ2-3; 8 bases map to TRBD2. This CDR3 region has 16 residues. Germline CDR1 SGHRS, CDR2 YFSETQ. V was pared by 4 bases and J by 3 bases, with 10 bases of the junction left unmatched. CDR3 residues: CASSRDGTSDTDTQYF. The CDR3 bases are TGCGCCAGCAGCCGGGACGGGACTAGTGATACAGATACGCAGTATTTT.

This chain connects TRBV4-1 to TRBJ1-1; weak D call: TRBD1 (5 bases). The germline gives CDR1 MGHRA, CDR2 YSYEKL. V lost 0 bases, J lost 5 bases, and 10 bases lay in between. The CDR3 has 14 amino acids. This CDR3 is CASSQDSRDTEAFF. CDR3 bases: TGCGCCAGCAGCCAAGATTCCAGGGATACTGAAGCTTTCTTT.

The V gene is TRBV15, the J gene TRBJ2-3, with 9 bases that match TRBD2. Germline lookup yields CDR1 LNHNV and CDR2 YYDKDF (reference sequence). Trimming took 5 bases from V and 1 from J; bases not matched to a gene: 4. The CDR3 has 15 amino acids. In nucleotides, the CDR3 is TGTGCCACCAGCTCAATAGCGGGGGGCACAGATACGCAGTATTTT. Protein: CATSSIAGGTDTQYF.

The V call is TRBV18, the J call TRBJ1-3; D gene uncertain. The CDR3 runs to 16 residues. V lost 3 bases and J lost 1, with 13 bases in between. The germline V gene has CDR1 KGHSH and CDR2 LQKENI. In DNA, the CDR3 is TGTGCCAGCTCACCCTTCTCCCAAGGTTCTGGAAACACCATATATTTT. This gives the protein CASSPFSQGSGNTIYF.

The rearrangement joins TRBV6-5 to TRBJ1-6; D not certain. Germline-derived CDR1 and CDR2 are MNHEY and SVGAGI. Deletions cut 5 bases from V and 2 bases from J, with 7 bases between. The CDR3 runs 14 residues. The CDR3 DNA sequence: TGTGCCAGCAGTCGGGCAGCCTATAATTCACCCCTCCACTTT. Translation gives CASSRAAYNSPLHF.

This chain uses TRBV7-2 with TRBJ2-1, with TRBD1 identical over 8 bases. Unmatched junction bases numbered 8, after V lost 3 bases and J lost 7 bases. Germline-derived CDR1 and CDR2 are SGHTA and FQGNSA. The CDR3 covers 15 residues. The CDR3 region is CASSFGQGSVNEQFF. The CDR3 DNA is TGTGCCAGCAGCTTTGGACAGGGTTCAGTAAATGAGCAGTTCTTC.

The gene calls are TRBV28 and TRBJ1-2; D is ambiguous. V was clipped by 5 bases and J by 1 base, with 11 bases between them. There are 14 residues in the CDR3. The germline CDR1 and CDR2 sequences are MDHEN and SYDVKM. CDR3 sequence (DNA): TGTGCCAGCAGTCCTCAGGACCTTAACTATGGCTACACCTTC. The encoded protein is CASSPQDLNYGYTF.

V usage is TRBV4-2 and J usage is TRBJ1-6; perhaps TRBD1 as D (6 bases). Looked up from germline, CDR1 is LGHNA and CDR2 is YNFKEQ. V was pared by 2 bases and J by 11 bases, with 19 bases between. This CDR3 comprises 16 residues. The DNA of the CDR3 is TGTGCCAGCAGCCAACCGACAGGTGAGGAGGTTCCACCCCTCCACTTT. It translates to CASSQPTGEEVPPLHF.

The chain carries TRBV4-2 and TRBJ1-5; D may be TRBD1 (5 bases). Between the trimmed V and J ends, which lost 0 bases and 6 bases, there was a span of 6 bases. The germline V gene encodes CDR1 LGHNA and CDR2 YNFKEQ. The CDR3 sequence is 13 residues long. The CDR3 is CASSQEGGQPQHF. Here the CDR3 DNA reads TGTGCCAGCAGCCAAGAGGGGGGTCAGCCCCAGCATTTT.

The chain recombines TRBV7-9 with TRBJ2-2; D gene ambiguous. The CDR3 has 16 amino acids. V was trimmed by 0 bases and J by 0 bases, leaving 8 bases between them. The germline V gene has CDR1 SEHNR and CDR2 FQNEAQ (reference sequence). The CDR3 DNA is TGTGCCAGCAGCTTAGCTCCCAGGCCGAACACCGGGGAGCTGTTTTTT. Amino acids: CASSLAPRPNTGELFF.

The CDR3: CASSPGADYGYTF. The CDR3 DNA is TGTGCCAGCAGTCCAGGGGCGGACTATGGCTACACCTTC. The V gene is TRBV28, the J gene TRBJ1-2, with D perhaps TRBD1 (6 bases). The CDR3 covers 13 residues. Trimming shortened V by 5 bases and J by 3 bases, and 10 bases separated the two germline ends. The V gene's germline CDR1 is MDHEN and CDR2 SYDVKM.

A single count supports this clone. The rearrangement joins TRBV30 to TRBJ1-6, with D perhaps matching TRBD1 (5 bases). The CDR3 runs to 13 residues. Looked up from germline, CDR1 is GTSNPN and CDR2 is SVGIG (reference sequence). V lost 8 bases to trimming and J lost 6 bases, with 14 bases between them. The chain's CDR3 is CAVGRGSNSPLHF. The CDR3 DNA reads TGTGCCGTGGGGCGGGGGTCTAATTCACCCCTCCACTTT.

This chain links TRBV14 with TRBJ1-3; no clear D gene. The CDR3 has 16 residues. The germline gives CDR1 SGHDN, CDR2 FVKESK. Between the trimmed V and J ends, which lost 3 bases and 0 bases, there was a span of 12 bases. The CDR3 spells CASSQIGGFSGNTIYF. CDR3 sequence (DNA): TGTGCCAGCAGCCAGATAGGCGGGTTCTCTGGAAACACCATATATTTT.

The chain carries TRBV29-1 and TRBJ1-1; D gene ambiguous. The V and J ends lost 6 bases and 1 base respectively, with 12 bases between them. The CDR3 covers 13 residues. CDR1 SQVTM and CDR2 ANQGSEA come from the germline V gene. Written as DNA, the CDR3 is TGCAGCGTCGCTAGGATGGGGAACACTGAAGCTTTCTTT. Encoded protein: CSVARMGNTEAFF.

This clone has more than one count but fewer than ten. In DNA form, the CDR3 reads TGTGCCTGGAGTCGGGTTGGAGGCTACACCTTC. It specifies CAWSRVGGYTF. V usage is TRBV30 and J usage is TRBJ1-2; D is ambiguous. CDR3 length: 11 amino acids. From germline, CDR1 is GTSNPN and CDR2 SVGIG (reference sequence). Trimming left V 2 bases short and J 8 bases short, with 9 bases between.